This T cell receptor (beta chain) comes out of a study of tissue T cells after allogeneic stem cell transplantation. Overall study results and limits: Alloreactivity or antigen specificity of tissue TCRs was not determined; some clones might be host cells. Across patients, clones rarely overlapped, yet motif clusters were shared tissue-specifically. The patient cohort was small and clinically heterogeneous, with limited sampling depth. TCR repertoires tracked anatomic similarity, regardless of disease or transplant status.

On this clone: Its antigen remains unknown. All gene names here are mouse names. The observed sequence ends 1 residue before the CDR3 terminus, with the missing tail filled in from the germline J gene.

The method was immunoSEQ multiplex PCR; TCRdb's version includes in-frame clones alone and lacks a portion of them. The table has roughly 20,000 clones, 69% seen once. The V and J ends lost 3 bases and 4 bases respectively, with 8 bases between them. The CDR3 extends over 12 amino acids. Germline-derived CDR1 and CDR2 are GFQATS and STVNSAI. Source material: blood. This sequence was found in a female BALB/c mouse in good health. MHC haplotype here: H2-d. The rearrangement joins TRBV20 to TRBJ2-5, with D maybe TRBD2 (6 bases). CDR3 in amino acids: CGASMGEDTQYF. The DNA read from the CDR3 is TGTGGTGCTAGTATGGGGGAAGACACCCAGTAC.